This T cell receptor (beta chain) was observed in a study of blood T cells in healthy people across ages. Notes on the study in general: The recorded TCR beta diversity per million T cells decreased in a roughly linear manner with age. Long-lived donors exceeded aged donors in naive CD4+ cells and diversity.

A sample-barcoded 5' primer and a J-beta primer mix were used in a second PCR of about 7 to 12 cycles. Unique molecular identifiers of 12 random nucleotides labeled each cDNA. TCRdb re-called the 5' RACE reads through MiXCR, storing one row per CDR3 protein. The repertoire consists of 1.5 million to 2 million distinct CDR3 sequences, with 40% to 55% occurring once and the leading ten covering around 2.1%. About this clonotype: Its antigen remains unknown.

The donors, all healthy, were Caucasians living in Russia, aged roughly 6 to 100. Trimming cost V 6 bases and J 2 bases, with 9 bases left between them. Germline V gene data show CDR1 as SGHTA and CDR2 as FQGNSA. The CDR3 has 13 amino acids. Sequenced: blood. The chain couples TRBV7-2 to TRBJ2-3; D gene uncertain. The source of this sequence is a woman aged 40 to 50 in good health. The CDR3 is CASRSADTDTQYF. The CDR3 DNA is TGTGCCAGCAGGTCCGCGGACACAGATACGCAGTATTTT. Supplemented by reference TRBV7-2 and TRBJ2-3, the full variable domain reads GAGVSQSPSNKVTEKGKDVELRCDPISGHTALYWYRQSLGQGLEFLIYFQGNSAPDKSGLPSDRFSAERTGGSVSTLTIQRTQQEDSAVYLCASRSADTDTQYFGPGTRLTVL.